This paragraph covers one T cell receptor (beta chain) sequence. Its specificity is not known. Naive CD8+ T cells displayed a CD45RO-CCR7+CD27+CD95- phenotype. These data come from a study of CXCR3-negative and CXCR3-positive naive CD8 T cells. Points from the study as a whole: TRB CDR3s were more hydrophobic in CXCR3-positive than in CXCR3-negative naive cells.

CDR3 length: 15 amino acids. Germline CDR1 SQVTM, CDR2 ANQGSEA. The authors prepared UMI-labeled TRB cDNA libraries by 5' RACE. TCRdb reprocessed the 5' RACE reads, keeping one entry per CDR3 protein, no DNA. Its table lists roughly 7,200 distinct CDR3 sequences. The chain couples TRBV29-1 to TRBJ2-1; TCRdb's D call, TRBD2, is unchecked because there is no DNA. Material: naive CXCR3- CD8+ T cells from blood. Subset specified: CD45RO-CCR7+CD27+CD95- naive CD8+ T cells lacking CXCR3 (TNR3-). This clonotype originated in a human donor in good health. Some clones in this sample may be carry-over from other donors' samples. CDR3 protein: CSVEDQGRSYNEQFF.